The 9 T cell receptor beta chains presented below share a single source sample, sequenced in a study of cytomegalovirus exposure and HLA in healthy donors. A multiplex PCR was run with 60 Vbeta primers and 13 Jbeta primers. This table comes from immunoSEQ multiplex PCR, and its TCRdb copy is limited to in-frame clones, with some not included. The sample holds 140,000 to 150,000 clones, around 67% seen once. The specimen was PBMCs. These receptors all stem from a woman aged 18 to 35 in good health and CMV-seronegative.

The chain recombines TRBV6-5 with TRBJ2-7, with a tentative D call TRBD2 (5 bases). Trimming removed 6 bases at V and 3 bases at J, with 15 bases between. CDR3 length: 14 amino acids. Germline assignment: CDR1 MNHEY and CDR2 SVGAGI. The CDR3, as DNA: TGTGCCAGCAGCTCCAGAATCGGGATCTACGAGCAGTACGTC. This encodes CASSSRIGIYEQYV.

In its sample, this clone was seen a few times. The chain employs TRBV9 and TRBJ1-3; 9 nucleotides agree with TRBD1. The CDR3 totals 16 residues. The junction had 9 bases not matched to a gene; V was cut back by 4 bases and J by 4 bases. Germline V lookup: CDR1 SGDLS, CDR2 YYNGEE. In nucleotides, the CDR3 is TGTGCCAGCAGCAACACCGGGACAGGGTACGGAAACACCATATATTTT. Protein: CASSNTGTGYGNTIYF. Together with reference TRBV9 and TRBJ1-3, the CDR3 gives the full variable domain: DSGVTQTPKHLITATGQRVTLRCSPRSGDLSVYWYQQSLDQGLQFLIQYYNGEERAKGNILERFSAQQFPDLHSELNLSSLELGDSALYFCASSNTGTGYGNTIYFGEGSWLTVV.

Remarks on this clone: At one boundary the junction diverges from the germline segment, which might be a read error. The chain is built from TRBV7-2 and TRBJ2-4; 8 nucleotides align to TRBD2. This CDR3 comprises 16 residues. Germline V lookup: CDR1 SGHTA, CDR2 FQGNSA. CDR3 nucleotide sequence: TGTGCCAGCAGCTCTGGGGGGGCGGGGGGACGAAACAGTCAGTACTTC. It specifies CASSSGGAGGRNSQYF.

Concerning this clone itself: Mismatch with germline at one junction end may stem from a read error. The chain has TRBV7-9 and TRBJ1-2; possible D gene TRBD1, 6 bases. Germline V gives CDR1 SEHNR, CDR2 FQNEAQ (reference sequence). The CDR3 has 13 residues. CDR3 region: CSSSINGQYGYTF. For the CDR3, the DNA is TGTTCCAGCAGCATAAACGGACAGTACGGCTACACCTTC.

A single count supports this clone. CDR3 DNA sequence: TGTGCCAGCATGCCCGGGTTAGCCAAAAACATTCAGTACTTC. Amino acids: CASMPGLAKNIQYF. This chain uses TRBV5-6 with TRBJ2-4; D not certain. With 6 bases removed from V and 0 bases from J, the gap between germline ends came to 10 bases. The CDR3 is made up of 14 amino acids. The germline V gene has CDR1 SGHDT and CDR2 YYEEEE.

The chain uses TRBV7-3 and TRBJ2-5, with a possible D match to TRBD1 (5 bases). Trimming left V 0 bases short and J 2 bases short, with 10 bases between. Germline V gives CDR1 SGHTA, CDR2 FQGTGA. This CDR3 is 15 amino acids long. The CDR3 DNA follows: TGTGCCAGCAGCTTAACCCCAGGGAATCAAGAGACCCAGTACTTC. Translated, it gives CASSLTPGNQETQYF. The full variable domain, its missing parts supplied by reference TRBV7-3 and TRBJ2-5, is GAGVSQTPSNKVTEKGKYVELRCDPISGHTALYWYRQSLGQGPEFLIYFQGTGAADDSGLPNDRFFAVRPEGSVSTLKIQRTERGDSAVYLCASSLTPGNQETQYFGPGTRLLVL.

In its sample, this clone was seen a few times. The V gene is TRBV5-1, the J gene TRBJ1-4; 9 positions match TRBD1. The CDR3 spans 15 residues. Trimming cost V 2 bases and J 5 bases; bases outside gene matches: 4. CDR1 SGHRS and CDR2 YFSETQ come from the germline V gene. The CDR3 loop reads CASSFSDRGNEKLFF. The CDR3 DNA is TGCGCCAGCAGCTTCTCCGACAGGGGGAATGAAAAACTGTTTTTT.

V is TRBV10-3 and J is TRBJ1-1, with 8 nucleotides matching TRBD1. V dropped 2 bases and J dropped 3; count of bases not matched to a gene: 2. The CDR3 has 14 amino acids. Germline assignment: CDR1 ENHRY and CDR2 SYGVKD. The CDR3: CAISEGQGDTEAFF. The CDR3 bases are TGTGCCATCAGTGAGGGACAGGGCGACACTGAAGCTTTCTTT.

The rearrangement joins TRBV18 to TRBJ2-1; 7 positions match TRBD2. The ends lost 3 bases at V and 7 bases at J; junction bases unmatched: 0. There are 12 residues in the CDR3. Germline CDR1 reads KGHSH; CDR2 reads LQKENI. CDR3 in DNA: TGTGCCAGCTCACCGGGAGGGAATGAGCAGTTCTTC. Amino acid sequence: CASSPGGNEQFF.